What follows are 8 T cell receptor beta chains derived from one specimen sequenced in a study of graft-versus-host responses after intestinal transplantation. Clones were read by immunoSEQ multiplex PCR, and TCRdb kept only the in-frame ones, dropping some. The repertoire holds just over 15,000 clones, about 74% seen once, with 3% to 4.5% in the top ten. Processing of graft tissue released intraepithelial and lamina propria lymphocytes. The sample here was ileum tissue, taken 14 days after transplant. The receptors stem from a human patient who received an intestinal transplant, so some T cells may come from the graft donor.

The gene calls are TRBV27 and TRBJ2-5; D perhaps matches TRBD2 (5 bases). V dropped 7 bases and J dropped 0 bases, with 9 bases sitting between them. The CDR3 loop spans 13 amino acids. CDR1 and CDR2 (germline): MNHEY, SMNVEV (reference sequence). In nucleotides, the CDR3 is TGTGCCAGCATGAGGGCGGACCAAGAGACCCAGTACTTC. This encodes CASMRADQETQYF.

This clone showed up just once. This chain connects TRBV20-1 to TRBJ1-2; D perhaps matches TRBD1 (5 bases). This CDR3 region has 11 residues. The germline V gene has CDR1 DFQATT and CDR2 SNEGSKA (reference sequence). This CDR3 reads CGVRQGYGYTF. The CDR3 coding sequence is TGCGGAGTCAGGCAGGGCTATGGCTACACCTTC.

The rearrangement links TRBV6-6 to TRBJ1-2; D not certain. This CDR3 has 14 amino acids. Trimming left V 0 bases short and J 2 bases short, with 7 bases between. Germline assignment: CDR1 MNHNY and CDR2 SVGAGI (reference sequence). The CDR3 protein is CASSYSSENYGYTF. CDR3 DNA: TGTGCCAGCAGTTACTCGTCAGAAAACTATGGCTACACCTTC.

A few counts support this clone. The chain employs TRBV5-5 and TRBJ1-1; a possible D gene is TRBD1 (5 bases). V was clipped by 4 bases and J by 1 base, with 8 bases between them. The CDR3 has 13 amino acids. Germline CDR1 is SGHKS and CDR2 is YYEKEE (reference sequence). In DNA, the CDR3 is TGTGCCAGCAGCCGGACAACGAACACTGAAGCTTTCTTT. It is translated as CASSRTTNTEAFF.

CDR3 in amino acids: CASSQERGDRAHGYTF. The CDR3 DNA reads TGTGCCAGCAGCCAAGAGAGGGGAGACAGGGCCCATGGCTACACCTTC. This chain connects TRBV4-2 to TRBJ1-2; 7 bases align to TRBD1. This CDR3 comprises 16 residues. The V and J ends lost 0 bases and 6 bases, in that order; junction bases with no gene match: 10. The germline V gene has CDR1 LGHNA and CDR2 YNFKEQ.

V is TRBV7-8 and J is TRBJ1-2; the D gene is possibly TRBD1 (5 bases). Germline values: CDR1 SGHVS, CDR2 FQNEAQ. This CDR3 has 16 residues. Trimming pared 5 bases from V and 4 bases from J, leaving 20 bases between. CDR3 sequence: CASSLGGAQDSYGYTF. The CDR3 DNA reads TGTGCCAGCAGCCTAGGCGGGGCGCAGGATAGCTATGGCTACACCTTC. The full variable domain, completed using reference TRBV7-8 and TRBJ1-2, is GAGVSQSPRYKVAKRGQDVALRCDPISGHVSLFWYQQALGQGPEFLTYFQNEAQLDKSGLPSDRFFAERPEGSVSTLKIQRTQQEDSAVYLCASSLGGAQDSYGYTFGSGTRLTVV.

The rearrangement links TRBV5-1 to TRBJ2-5, with no clear D. V was shortened by 5 bases and J by 0 bases, with 8 bases between the two germline ends. Germline CDR1 and CDR2: SGHRS and YFSETQ. The CDR3 extends over 13 amino acids. The CDR3 coding sequence is TGCGCCAGCAGGGGCAGCTACCAAGAGACCCAGTACTTC. It yields the protein CASRGSYQETQYF.

This clone turned up a few times. This chain uses TRBV19 with TRBJ2-7, with 7 bases lining up with TRBD1. CDR3 size: 11 residues. The germline V gene encodes CDR1 LNHDA and CDR2 SQIVND (reference sequence). Trimming removed 10 bases from V and 7 bases from J; junction bases left unmatched: 7. CDR3 in amino acids: CATSRGWEQYF. The DNA of the CDR3 is TGTGCCACCTCCAGGGGGTGGGAGCAGTACTTC.